A selection of T cell receptor beta chains follows, all from one sample in a study of blood T cell repertoires in COVID-19. Sequencing used immunoSEQ multiplex PCR; TCRdb keeps in-frame clones, though not all of them. In the table there are more than 65,000 clones, approximately 80% of which are singletons. Sequencing was performed on peripheral blood. These TCRs come from a woman in her 70s with acute or convalescent COVID-19. Both conserved end residues are part of each CDR3. D genes are given only for firm matches. Where a row states a size, it is once, few, many or the class of an expanded clone; other rows omit it.

>NA|NA|TRBJ2-7|TRBV2
CASSGDIYEQYF
TGTGCCAGCAGTGGGGACATCTACGAGCAGTACTTC
>NA|NA|TRBJ2-1|TRBV3-1/TRBV3-2
CASSQDFTSSYNEQFF
TGTGCCAGCAGCCAAGACTTCACGAGCTCCTACAATGAGCAGTTCTTC
>NA|TRBD2|TRBJ2-1|TRBV11-3
CASSSLGGTEQFF
TGTGCCAGCAGCTCACTGGGGGGGACTGAGCAGTTCTTC
>NA|NA|TRBJ2-7|TRBV20-1
CSATGTGEQYF
TGCAGTGCTACCGGGACTGGCGAGCAGTACTTC
>NA|NA|TRBJ1-1|TRBV19
CASTRQVSNTEAFF
TGTGCCAGTACCCGACAGGTCTCGAACACTGAAGCTTTCTTT
>NA|NA|TRBJ2-1|TRBV23-1
CASSQLSQNYNEQFF
TGCGCCAGCAGTCAATTGTCCCAGAATTACAATGAGCAGTTCTTC
>NA|TRBD2|TRBJ2-1|TRBV12-5
CASAFETTSGYNEQFF
TGTGCTAGTGCCTTCGAAACGACTAGCGGGTACAATGAGCAGTTCTTC
>NA|TRBD1|TRBJ1-1|TRBV5-1
CASSSDRGRTEAFF
TGCGCCAGCAGCTCCGACAGGGGAAGAACTGAAGCTTTCTTT
>NA|TRBD2|TRBJ2-1|TRBV7-2
CASSLASGSSEQFF
TGTGCCAGCAGCTTAGCTAGCGGGAGTAGCGAGCAGTTCTTC
>NA|TRBD2|TRBJ2-7|TRBV20-1
CSASPGGWEQYF
TGCAGTGCGAGTCCCGGGGGGTGGGAGCAGTACTTC
>NA|TRBD2|TRBJ2-1|TRBV5-5
CASSRAGETYNEQFF
TGTGCCAGCAGCCGAGCGGGAGAGACCTACAATGAGCAGTTCTTC
>NA|TRBD1|TRBJ2-2|TRBV7-8
CASSSGTAMNTGELFF
TGTGCCAGCAGCTCTGGGACAGCGATGAACACCGGGGAGCTGTTTTTT
>NA|NA|TRBJ2-3|TRBV6-5
CASRAAGTQYF
TGTGCCAGCAGAGCTGCGGGTACGCAGTATTTT
>NA|NA|TRBJ1-1|TRBV6-5
CASTQQADWTVRAFF
TGTGCCAGCACTCAACAAGCAGACTGGACAGTAAGGGCTTTCTTT
>NA|TRBD1|TRBJ1-5|TRBV6-4
CASTQGADQPQHF
TGTGCCAGCACTCAGGGGGCCGATCAGCCCCAGCATTTT
>NA|NA|TRBJ1-1|TRBV28
CASGGGPNKNFEAFF
TGTGCCAGCGGGGGGGGACCGAACAAGAATTTCGAAGCTTTCTTT
>NA|NA|TRBJ1-3|TRBV15
CATSRDRGSPSGNTIYF
TGTGCCACCAGCAGAGATAGGGGTTCCCCCTCTGGAAACACCATATATTTT
>NA|TRBD1|TRBJ2-5|TRBV24-1
CATSDPTGGETQYF
TGTGCCACCAGTGATCCGACAGGGGGGGAGACCCAGTACTTC
>NA|NA|TRBJ1-6|TRBV9
CASSVDPGQGNSPLHF
TGTGCCAGCAGCGTAGATCCTGGCCAGGGAAATTCACCCCTCCACTTT
>NA|TRBD1|TRBJ2-7|TRBV7-8
CASSPTDREGEQYF
TGTGCCAGCAGCCCCACCGACAGGGAAGGCGAGCAGTACTTC
>NA|TRBD2|TRBJ2-1|TRBV6-5
CASQTSGRLAGEQFF
TGTGCCAGCCAAACGAGCGGGAGGCTCGCGGGTGAGCAGTTCTTC
>NA|NA|TRBJ1-6|TRBV7-2
CASSWEAGNSPLHF
TGTGCCAGCAGCTGGGAGGCAGGGAATTCACCCCTCCACTTT
>NA|NA|TRBJ1-5|TRBV28
CASSLHQGSNQPQHF
TGTGCCAGCAGTTTGCATCAGGGGAGCAATCAGCCCCAGCATTTT
>NA|TRBD1|TRBJ1-1|TRBV24-1
CATSDTVRDRGRAFF
TGTGCCACCAGTGATACCGTCCGGGACAGGGGGCGTGCTTTCTTT
>few|NA|TRBJ1-2|TRBV19
CASKGGFYGYTF
TGTGCCAGTAAGGGAGGATTCTATGGCTACACCTTC
>NA|TRBD1|TRBJ1-5|TRBV18
CASSFSGTGAKQPQHF
TGTGCCAGCTCATTCTCCGGGACAGGGGCCAAACAGCCCCAGCATTTT